Presented here are 28 T cell receptor beta chains from one specimen sequenced in a study of OX40 agonist ivuxolimab in advanced cancers. The protocol was immunoSEQ multiplex PCR, while the TCRdb copy is restricted to in-frame clones and leaves out a portion. The repertoire holds about 110,000 clones, approximately 89% seen once, with about 0.67% in the top ten. This material consisted of CD4+ or CD8+ T cells sorted from blood, taken in a trial of the OX40 agonist ivuxolimab. Source of these receptors: an adult with an advanced solid tumor such as melanoma, head and neck, liver or kidney cancer.

The rearrangement links TRBV5-1 to TRBJ1-4; 9 positions match TRBD1. The CDR3 consists of 14 residues. Germline assignment: CDR1 SGHRS and CDR2 YFSETQ. V lost 4 bases to trimming and J lost 7 bases; unmatched junction nucleotides: 5. The CDR3 protein is CASSPTGGGEKLFF. CDR3 sequence (DNA): TGCGCCAGCAGCCCGACAGGGGGTGGTGAAAAACTGTTTTTT.

The J gene is TRBJ1-3, the V gene TRBV14; no clear D. Trimming took off 4 bases at V and 0 bases at J, with 7 bases between the two ends. Germline V gene data show CDR1 as SGHDN and CDR2 as FVKESK. The CDR3 consists of 14 residues. The CDR3 here is CASSPTYSGNTIYF. DNA for the CDR3: TGTGCCAGCAGCCCGACTTACTCTGGAAACACCATATATTTT.

A single count supports this clone. The genes are TRBV7-6 and TRBJ1-3, with unresolved D. V gave up 1 base and J gave up 0 bases, with 4 bases separating them. From germline, CDR1 is SGHVS and CDR2 FNYEAQ. This CDR3 has 14 residues. CDR3 sequence reads: CASSLEVSGNTIYF. The CDR3 DNA reads TGTGCCAGCAGCTTAGAGGTCTCTGGAAACACCATATATTTT.

The genes are TRBV5-3 and TRBJ2-7; D may be TRBD2 (5 bases). TRBV5-3 is noted as an ORF with a role that remains uncertain. Trimming left V 2 bases short and J 7 bases short, with 25 bases between. CDR3 length: 17 amino acids. The CDR3 DNA reads as TGTGCCAGAAGCTTTTCCCCCTGTGGTTCCCCGGCGGGTGAGCAGTACTTC. It codes for CARSFSPCGSPAGEQYF.

The rearrangement links TRBV11-2 to TRBJ2-1; D not resolved. V shed 5 bases and J shed 2 bases, with 7 bases lying between them. The CDR3 is 13 amino acids. Germline values: CDR1 SGHAT, CDR2 FQNNGV. The CDR3 protein is CASSPGAYNEQFF. Here the CDR3 DNA reads TGTGCCAGCAGCCCCGGAGCCTACAATGAGCAGTTCTTC.

This sequence joins TRBV7-2 and TRBJ2-1; D remains ambiguous. The germline V gene encodes CDR1 SGHTA and CDR2 FQGNSA. The CDR3 runs 16 residues. Trimming shortened V by 3 bases and J by 3 bases, and 15 bases separated the two germline ends. CDR3 protein: CASSLLISKLYNEQFF. CDR3 coding DNA: TGTGCCAGCAGCTTGTTAATATCCAAACTCTACAATGAGCAGTTCTTC.

The chain employs TRBV6-6 and TRBJ2-7; 8 bases map to TRBD1. Losses at the gene ends were 2 bases for V and 0 bases for J; bases not matched to a gene: 3. CDR1 and CDR2 from the germline V gene are MNHNY and SVGAGI (reference sequence). The CDR3 loop spans 15 amino acids. CDR3: CASSYSGTGSYEQYF. The DNA for the CDR3 is TGTGCCAGCAGTTACAGTGGGACAGGCTCCTACGAGCAGTACTTC.

The chain joins TRBV10-3 to TRBJ2-2; no clear D. The CDR3 has 13 residues. Germline assignment: CDR1 ENHRY and CDR2 SYGVKD. V was pared by 7 bases and J by 7 bases, with 13 bases between. The CDR3 sequence: CAITQSPGGELFF. CDR3 bases: TGTGCCATCACCCAAAGTCCAGGCGGGGAGCTGTTTTTT.

The chain links TRBV19 to TRBJ2-1; 7 bases agree with TRBD1. Germline CDR1 LNHDA, CDR2 SQIVND (reference sequence). Trimming removed 2 bases from V and 7 bases from J; junction bases left unmatched: 2. The length of the CDR3 is 13 residues. CDR3 region: CASSIRQGNEQFF. As DNA, the CDR3 is TGTGCCAGTAGTATACGACAGGGAAATGAGCAGTTCTTC.

The chain combines TRBV2 with TRBJ1-4; D is unresolved. Trimming pared 3 bases from V and 8 bases from J, leaving 7 bases between. The CDR3 runs 12 residues. Germline CDR1 and CDR2: SNHLY and FYNNEI. The CDR3 protein is CASSDAVEKLFF. As DNA, the CDR3 is TGTGCCAGCAGTGATGCGGTGGAAAAACTGTTTTTT.

This chain joins TRBV11-3 and TRBJ2-5, with D perhaps matching TRBD1 or TRBD2 (6 bases each). Germline CDR1 and CDR2: SGHNT and YENEEA. V was trimmed by 2 bases and J by 0 bases, leaving 13 bases between them. The CDR3 extends over 16 amino acids. The CDR3 protein is CASSLPVGGNQETQYF. The CDR3, as DNA: TGTGCCAGCAGCTTACCCGTCGGGGGCAACCAAGAGACCCAGTACTTC.

The CDR3 DNA is TGTGCCAGCAGCAAACCAAATGCCGGTATAAATGAAAAACTGTTTTTT. Protein sequence: CASSKPNAGINEKLFF. This chain uses TRBV21-1 with TRBJ1-4. TRBV21-1 is flagged as a pseudogene. CDR3 size: 16 residues.

This clone was counted once. The chain has TRBV11-2 and TRBJ2-2; tentative D call: TRBD1 (6 bases). Germline assignment: CDR1 SGHAT and CDR2 FQNNGV. V lost 3 bases to trimming and J lost 5 bases, with 13 bases between them. The CDR3 sequence is 15 residues long. The CDR3 DNA is TGTGCCAGCAGCTTCACCGGGACAAAAACCGGGGAGCTGTTTTTT. This gives the protein CASSFTGTKTGELFF.

The chain links TRBV19 to TRBJ1-4; 11 bases map to TRBD1. CDR1 is LNHDA and CDR2 is SQIVND in the germline V gene (reference sequence). This CDR3 region has 15 residues. V dropped 5 bases and J dropped 5; count of bases not matched to a gene: 4. The CDR3: CASSSGQGGNEKLFF. CDR3 bases: TGTGCCAGTAGTTCGGGACAGGGGGGGAATGAAAAACTGTTTTTT.

The chain employs TRBV5-4 and TRBJ1-1; D gene ambiguous. The CDR3 runs 14 residues. Trimming cost V 4 bases and J 2 bases, with 12 bases left between them. Germline V gene sequence: CDR1 SGHNT, CDR2 YYREEE (reference sequence). CDR3 in amino acids: CASSLERFNTEAFF. For the CDR3, the DNA is TGTGCCAGCAGCCTAGAGCGTTTTAACACTGAAGCTTTCTTT.

The gene calls are TRBV30 and TRBJ2-2; D uncertain. In germline, CDR1 is GTSNPN, CDR2 SVGIG (reference sequence). Trimming pared 2 bases from V and 6 bases from J, leaving 4 bases between. CDR3 length: 11 residues. The CDR3: CAWSMAGELFF. DNA of the CDR3: TGTGCCTGGAGTATGGCCGGGGAGCTGTTTTTT.

The rearrangement uses TRBV5-6 and TRBJ2-6, with TRBD2 identical over 9 bases. Per germline, CDR1 SGHDT and CDR2 YYEEEE. J was trimmed by 1 base and V by 6 bases; bases with no gene match: 8. CDR3 length: 17 residues. CDR3 amino acids: CASNPPGLASGANVLTF. Written as DNA, the CDR3 is TGTGCCAGCAACCCTCCGGGACTAGCTTCTGGGGCCAACGTCCTGACTTTC. The full variable domain, its missing parts supplied by reference TRBV5-6 and TRBJ2-6, is DAGVTQSPTHLIKTRGQQVTLRCSPKSGHDTVSWYQQALGQGPQFIFQYYEEEERQRGNFPDRFSGHQFPNYSSELNVNALLLGDSALYLCASNPPGLASGANVLTFGAGSRLTVL.

This clone occurred a few times. The CDR3 region is CASSPPGVGAKDQPQHF. DNA of the CDR3: TGTGCCAGCTCACCACCTGGGGTAGGGGCGAAGGATCAGCCCCAGCATTTT. This chain uses TRBV18 with TRBJ1-5; possible D gene TRBD1, 5 bases. Germline V lookup: CDR1 KGHSH, CDR2 LQKENI. The V and J ends lost 0 bases and 5 bases respectively, with 17 bases between them. This CDR3 region has 17 residues.

The chain has TRBV9 and TRBJ2-5; 7 bases fit TRBD1. CDR3 size: 14 residues. CDR1 SGDLS and CDR2 YYNGEE come from the germline V gene. The trim removed 4 bases at V and 2 bases at J, leaving 5 bases unmatched. The CDR3: CASSSGQAQETQYF. The CDR3 DNA follows: TGTGCCAGCAGCAGTGGACAGGCTCAAGAGACCCAGTACTTC.

This sequence joins TRBV10-3 and TRBJ2-7; D may be TRBD1 or TRBD2 (5 bases each). Germline lookup yields CDR1 ENHRY and CDR2 SYGVKD. Between the trimmed V and J ends, which lost 4 bases and 3 bases, there was a span of 16 bases. The CDR3 totals 15 residues. CDR3 protein: CAISADRTGDYEQYF. In DNA form, the CDR3 reads TGTGCCATCAGTGCCGACAGAACCGGGGACTACGAGCAGTACTTC.

J is TRBJ2-5 and V is TRBV7-3; 8 nucleotides align to TRBD1. With 4 bases clipped from V and 3 bases from J, the junction kept 4 bases outside the gene matches. In germline, CDR1 is SGHTA, CDR2 FQGTGA. CDR3 length equals 14 residues. Here the CDR3 reads CASSWTGPEETQYF. CDR3 bases: TGTGCCAGCAGCTGGACAGGGCCGGAAGAGACCCAGTACTTC.

J is TRBJ2-3 and V is TRBV30; D could derive from TRBD1 or TRBD2 (6 bases each). There are 14 residues in the CDR3. The germline CDR1 and CDR2 sequences are GTSNPN and SVGIG (reference sequence). Trimming removed 5 bases at V and 0 bases at J, with 12 bases between. The CDR3 sequence is CAWDPGASTDTQYF. CDR3 bases: TGTGCCTGGGACCCGGGGGCTAGCACAGATACGCAGTATTTT.

J is TRBJ1-1 and V is TRBV19; 11 nucleotides align to TRBD1. Germline loops: CDR1 LNHDA, CDR2 SQIVND (reference sequence). The CDR3 covers 14 residues. Trimming took 6 bases from V and 6 from J; bases not matched to a gene: 6. The CDR3 DNA reads TGTGCCAGTAGCGGACAGGGGGCCCTAGCTGAAGCTTTCTTT. Protein product: CASSGQGALAEAFF.

The chain recombines TRBV11-3 with TRBJ2-5; 8 bases are a match to TRBD2. The V gene's germline CDR1 is SGHNT and CDR2 YENEEA. The CDR3 spans 15 residues. After removal of 5 bases from V and 5 bases from J, the junction contained 10 bases not matched to a gene. CDR3 sequence: CASSPGTSTGETQYF. In DNA form, the CDR3 reads TGTGCCAGCAGCCCGGGGACTAGTACTGGGGAGACCCAGTACTTC.

The genes are TRBV2 and TRBJ2-5, with D perhaps TRBD2 (6 bases). The V gene lost 7 bases and the J gene lost 5 bases, with 17 bases spanning the gap. The V gene's germline CDR1 is SNHLY and CDR2 FYNNEI. This CDR3 comprises 14 residues. This CDR3 reads CASNSGGAIETQYF. The CDR3 bases are TGTGCCAGCAACTCCGGGGGTGCGATTGAGACCCAGTACTTC.

This clone was observed a few times. The chain combines TRBV18 with TRBJ2-1; D may be TRBD1 (6 bases). The germline V gene has CDR1 KGHSH and CDR2 LQKENI. The CDR3 is 15 residues long. V was trimmed by 2 bases and J by 1 base, leaving 9 bases between them. CDR3 nucleotides: TGTGCCAGCTCACCAGGGGACATTTCCTACAATGAGCAGTTCTTC. Translated, it gives CASSPGDISYNEQFF.

This chain links TRBV5-1 with TRBJ2-7; D perhaps matches TRBD2 (6 bases). CDR3 length: 15 residues. Per the germline V gene, CDR1 is SGHRS and CDR2 is YFSETQ. V was pared by 1 base and J by 0 bases, with 11 bases between. This CDR3 reads CASSLLFGGSYEQYF. The CDR3 nucleotides read TGCGCCAGCAGCTTGCTCTTCGGGGGCTCCTACGAGCAGTACTTC.

The chain couples TRBV7-8 to TRBJ2-7; D is uncertain. Germline loops: CDR1 SGHVS, CDR2 FQNEAQ. V was trimmed by 3 bases and J by 2 bases, leaving 11 bases between them. The CDR3 extends over 14 amino acids. The CDR3 DNA reads TGTGCCAGCAGCTTTAGTGGGGTGACCTACGAGCAGTACTTC. Amino acids: CASSFSGVTYEQYF.